The rows below give T cell receptor beta chains drawn from one sample of a study of T cell repertoires in cytomegalovirus infection. TCRdb redid the calling of the reads with MiXCR, one entry per CDR3 protein. The table records about 890,000 distinct CDR3 sequences, under 40% of them present only once. For these receptors, no antigen is known. Specimen: cultured CD8+ T cells from PBMCs, collected from culture after CMV antigen stimulation. Receptors were obtained from a human donor in good health (CMV status not recorded). Some clones in this sample may be carry-over from other donors' samples. Each CDR3 is given with its conserved first and last residue. The D gene is left open where the match is weak. Clone size, where shown, is once, few, many, or a class for clones that have expanded.

D gene,J gene,V gene,clone size,CDR3 DNA,CDR3 protein
.,TRBJ1-2,TRBV7-9,.,TGTGCCAGCACCGGCGGGGGGGGGCTTAACTATGGCTACACCTTC,CASTGGGGLNYGYTF
.,TRBJ2-1,TRBV19,few,TGTGCCAGTACCTCAACAGGGCTAAATGAGCAGTTCTTC,CASTSTGLNEQFF
.,TRBJ1-2,TRBV6-8,few,TGTGCCAGCAGACTTAGTAACAGGTTTTCCAATGGCTACACCTTC,CASRLSNRFSNGYTF
.,TRBJ1-2,TRBV7-4,once,TGTGCCAGCAGCCTGGTAGTTAACTATGGCTACACCTTC,CASSLVVNYGYTF
.,TRBJ2-7,TRBV27,.,TGTGCCAGCAGTTTGAGGGGTGGGGTTACAGGGAGCTACGAGCAGTACTTC,CASSLRGGVTGSYEQYF
.,TRBJ1-5,TRBV27,few,TGTGCCAGCAGTATGTATAGCAATCAGCCCCAGCATTTT,CASSMYSNQPQHF
.,TRBJ2-1,TRBV7-8,few,TGTGCCAGCAGCTTAGTCCCAGGGTACAATGAGCAGTTCTTC,CASSLVPGYNEQFF
.,TRBJ1-2,TRBV6-5,.,TGTGCCAGCAGAGATGGGGAGGAATATGGCTACACCTTC,CASRDGEEYGYTF
.,TRBJ1-6,TRBV7-2,many,TGTGCCAGCAGCTTAGGTTGGGATTCACCCCTCCACTTT,CASSLGWDSPLHF
.,TRBJ2-1,TRBV4-2,few,TGTGCCAGCAGCTCACTACAGGGTAGCTCCTACAATGAGCAGTTCTTC,CASSSLQGSSYNEQFF
.,TRBJ2-7,TRBV7-9,.,TGTGCCAGCAGCTCACAGGGGAGGGGCGAGCAGTACTTC,CASSSQGRGEQYF
TRBD2,TRBJ2-3,TRBV14,.,TGTGCCAGCAGCCCCAACCTAGCGGGGGGGCCGAGCACAGATACGCAGTATTTT,CASSPNLAGGPSTDTQYF
.,TRBJ2-1,TRBV24-1,few,TGTGCCACCAGTGTAGGACATGAGCAGTTCTTC,CATSVGHEQFF
TRBD1,TRBJ1-3,TRBV7-9,.,TGTGCCAGCAGCTTGAAACAGGGGCCAGACACCATATATTTT,CASSLKQGPDTIYF
.,TRBJ2-1,TRBV12-3/TRBV12-4,.,TGTGCCAGTCAGAAGGCGGCGAATGAGCAGTTCTTC,CASQKAANEQFF
.,TRBJ1-1,TRBV7-9,few,TGTGCCAGCAGCTTAACGACAACGACAAGTGAAGCTTTCTTT,CASSLTTTTSEAFF
.,TRBJ1-1,TRBV27,.,TGTGCCAGCAGTTTATTGGGCCCCACTGAAGCTTTCTTT,CASSLLGPTEAFF
.,TRBJ1-1,TRBV7-9,.,TGTGCCAGCAGCCAACCGGGCCTCCTTGGCACTGAAGCTTTCTTT,CASSQPGLLGTEAFF
.,TRBJ2-7,TRBV27,.,TGTGCCAGCAGTACCCACCAGGGTTCCTACGAGCAGTACTTC,CASSTHQGSYEQYF
TRBD1,TRBJ2-3,TRBV29-1,.,TGCAGCACTTGGACAGGGGCCCGCACAGATACGCAGTATTTT,CSTWTGARTDTQYF
.,TRBJ2-3,TRBV7-2,.,TGTGCCAGCAGCTCGGACATCCTCACAGATACGCAGTATTTT,CASSSDILTDTQYF
TRBD2,TRBJ2-1,TRBV10-3,.,TGTGCCATCAGCGATGGACTAGCGGGGGACCGCTACAATGAGCAGTTCTTC,CAISDGLAGDRYNEQFF
TRBD2,TRBJ2-3,TRBV7-2,many,TGTGCCAGCAGCCCTCCCGAGGGGCTAGCGGGGGACACAGATACGCAGTATTTT,CASSPPEGLAGDTDTQYF
TRBD2,TRBJ2-1,TRBV25-1,.,TGTGCCACCGCCCGGGCTAGCGGGCCCAATGAGCAGTTCTTC,CATARASGPNEQFF
TRBD1,TRBJ2-5,TRBV18,once,TGTGCCAGCTCACGGACAGGGGAGGAGGAGACCCAGTACTTC,CASSRTGEEETQYF
TRBD1,TRBJ1-1,TRBV19,few,TGTGCCAGTAGGGATATGACAGGGAACATGAACACTGAAGCTTTCTTT,CASRDMTGNMNTEAFF